This is a list of T cell receptor beta chains from one sample in a study of shared clonotypes between healthy human individuals. Sequencing used immunoSEQ multiplex PCR; TCRdb keeps in-frame clones, though not all of them. The sample shows about 2 million clones, 90% to 95% of them seen only once. Source material: naive CD4+ T cells sorted from blood. Source of these receptors: a man in his late teens or twenties in good health. Each CDR3 is given with its conserved first and last residue. The D gene is left open where the match is weak. Clone size is not always given. Where it is, it says once, few, many or a class for expanded clones.

TRBV28	TRBJ1-2	.	TRBD1	TGTGCCAGCAGTGTAGGGACAGCGCTCTATGGCTACACCTTC	CASSVGTALYGYTF
TRBV7-2	TRBJ1-2	.	.	TGTGCCAGCAGCTTAGAATGGGGTCTAAACTATGGCTACACCTTC	CASSLEWGLNYGYTF
TRBV2	TRBJ2-7	.	.	TGTGCCACCAAGGGGGACTCTTCCTACGAGCAGTACTTC	CATKGDSSYEQYF
TRBV6-5	TRBJ1-1	.	.	TGTGCCAGCAGTTCGACAGGCAGAGCTTTCTTT	CASSSTGRAFF
TRBV19	TRBJ2-1	.	.	TGTGCCAGTAACTGGGGTTCACGGGATGAGCAGTTCTTC	CASNWGSRDEQFF
TRBV6-6	TRBJ1-1	once	.	TGTGCCAGCTGTATGACGGTGAACACTGAAGCTTTCTTT	CASCMTVNTEAFF
TRBV2	TRBJ1-5	.	.	TGTGCCAGCAGTCCGGACAGAAATCAGCCCCAGCATTTT	CASSPDRNQPQHF
TRBV7-9	TRBJ2-1	.	.	TGTGCCAGCAGCTTGGTAAATGAGCAGTTCTTC	CASSLVNEQFF
TRBV5-1	TRBJ1-4	.	.	TGCGCCAGCAGCTCGACGAACCAGGAAAAACTGTTTTTT	CASSSTNQEKLFF
TRBV5-1	TRBJ2-7	.	.	TGCGCCAGCAGCCTAGAAGCGGGTACCTACGAGCAGTACTTC	CASSLEAGTYEQYF
TRBV18	TRBJ2-2	.	.	TGTGCCAGCTCACCGGACAGTTCATCGGGGGAGCTGTTTTTT	CASSPDSSSGELFF
TRBV6-6	TRBJ1-2	.	.	TGTGCCAGCAGTGGACCGGGGGCTAACTATGGCTACACCTTC	CASSGPGANYGYTF
TRBV5-1	TRBJ2-7	.	TRBD2	TGCGCCAGCAGCGCCTTAGCGGGGGGGCCGAGCGAGCAGTACTTC	CASSALAGGPSEQYF
TRBV5-6	TRBJ1-4	.	.	TGTGCCAGCAGCTTGGTGGCTAATGAAAAACTGTTTTTT	CASSLVANEKLFF
TRBV6-6	TRBJ2-5	.	.	TGTGCCAGCAGGAAGGGGGTGCAACAAGAGACCCAGTACTTC	CASRKGVQQETQYF
TRBV11-2	TRBJ1-2	.	.	TGTGCCAGCAGCCCCCCTGCTCGGCAACATGGCTACACCTTC	CASSPPARQHGYTF
TRBV10-3	TRBJ2-7	once	.	TGTGCCACCGGCCAAGGCGGGCCCTACGAGCAGTACTTC	CATGQGGPYEQYF
TRBV11-3	TRBJ2-3	.	.	TGTGCCAGCAGGTTAGGGGAAGGCACGCAGTATTTT	CASRLGEGTQYF
TRBV6-5	TRBJ2-2	once	.	TGTGCCAGCAGTTCGGGACACGGGGGGATACCCGGGGAGCTGTTTTTT	CASSSGHGGIPGELFF
TRBV10-3	TRBJ2-7	.	.	TGTGCCATCAGTGCCCTAGCCCAATTATACGAGCAGTACTTC	CAISALAQLYEQYF
TRBV19	TRBJ1-2	.	TRBD1	TGTGCCAGTAGTACGACAGGGAAACGAGAGGGCTACACCTTC	CASSTTGKREGYTF
TRBV10-2	TRBJ1-5	.	.	TGCGCCAGCAGTGGAGGCAAGGCAACTCAGCCCCAGCATTTT	CASSGGKATQPQHF
TRBV25-1	TRBJ2-7	.	.	TGTGCCAGCAGTAGTCTCTACGAGCAGTACTTC	CASSSLYEQYF
TRBV7-2	TRBJ2-3	.	TRBD2	TGTGCCAGCAGCCTCCGGACTAGCGGGATCAGCACAGATACGCAGTATTTT	CASSLRTSGISTDTQYF
TRBV6-6	TRBJ2-7	.	.	TGTGCCAGCAGGGGCAGGACAACCTACGAGCAGTACTTC	CASRGRTTYEQYF
TRBV6-5	TRBJ1-2	.	TRBD1	TGTGCCAGCAGTGACCGACAGGGGTCTGGTGGCTACACCTTC	CASSDRQGSGGYTF
TRBV29-1	TRBJ2-3	.	TRBD2	TGCAGCGTTGAAGTCGGGAGGGCAGATACGCAGTATTTT	CSVEVGRADTQYF
TRBV28	TRBJ1-4	.	TRBD1	TGTGCCAGCAGTCGCCAGGGGGGGGTTGAAAAACTGTTTTTT	CASSRQGGVEKLFF
TRBV30	TRBJ1-1	.	.	TGTGCCTGGAGTACGGCAGGGAAGGGCACTGAAGCTTTCTTT	CAWSTAGKGTEAFF
TRBV6-5	TRBJ1-5	few	TRBD1	TGTGCCAGCAGGCCCACAGGGGACAGTCAGCCCCAGCATTTT	CASRPTGDSQPQHF
TRBV5-6	TRBJ2-5	once	.	TGTGCCAGCAGCCGTGGGACTCGCGGGGAGACCCAGTACTTC	CASSRGTRGETQYF
TRBV30	TRBJ2-1	.	TRBD2	TGTGCCTGGAGTGTACGGTCTAGCGGGGGGGCAACCTCCTACAATGAGCAGTTCTTC	CAWSVRSSGGATSYNEQFF
TRBV18	TRBJ2-7	.	TRBD2	TGTGCCAGCTCACCACGCCTAGCGGGCTCCTACGAGCAGTACTTC	CASSPRLAGSYEQYF
TRBV7-9	TRBJ1-2	.	.	TGTGCCAGCAGCTACCTGGTCGGAGGCAAAGGCTATGGCTACACCTTC	CASSYLVGGKGYGYTF
TRBV28	TRBJ2-6	.	.	TGTGCCAGCAACTCCCCCTCCCGCTCTGGGGCCAACGTCCTGACTTTC	CASNSPSRSGANVLTF
TRBV5-4	TRBJ2-1	.	TRBD2	TGTGCCAGCAGCTTGACTAGCGGGAGAGGTGAGCAGTTCTTC	CASSLTSGRGEQFF
TRBV5-6	TRBJ1-1	.	TRBD1	TGTGCCAGCAGCTTAAGGTTTCCGGGACAGGGTCTCACTGAAGCTTTCTTT	CASSLRFPGQGLTEAFF
TRBV4-1	TRBJ1-1	.	.	TGCGCCAGCAGCCAAGAGCGACAGTCGATGCATGGAAACACTGAAGCTTTCTTT	CASSQERQSMHGNTEAFF
TRBV30	TRBJ1-6	once	.	TGTGCCTGGAGTCTGAGGAGTACTAATAATTCACCCCTCCACTTT	CAWSLRSTNNSPLHF
TRBV6-6	TRBJ1-1	.	TRBD1	TGTGCCAGCAGACGGGGGACAGGGGTAACTGAAGCTTTCTTT	CASRRGTGVTEAFF
TRBV9	TRBJ2-7	.	.	TGTGCCAGCAGCGCTTCCCACGAGCAGTACTTC	CASSASHEQYF
TRBV9	TRBJ2-1	once	TRBD2	TGTGCCAGCAGCGTAGGACTAGCGGCCACGAGCTCCTACAATGAGCAGTTCTTC	CASSVGLAATSSYNEQFF
TRBV25-1	TRBJ2-3	.	.	TGTGCCAGCAGTGAATTTATGCGGGATACGCAGTATTTT	CASSEFMRDTQYF
TRBV4-1	TRBJ1-6	.	.	TGCGCCAGCAGCCAAGCCGGACAGCTTATTTCACCCCTCCACTTT	CASSQAGQLISPLHF
TRBV25-1	TRBJ2-7	.	TRBD2	TGTGCCAGCAGTGCCCAACTAGCGAGCGAGCAGTACTTC	CASSAQLASEQYF
TRBV7-9	TRBJ2-6	.	.	TGTGCCAGCAGCTTAGCGCGTGTCGGCTCTGGGGCCAACGTCCTGACTTTC	CASSLARVGSGANVLTF
TRBV30	TRBJ2-5	.	.	TGTGCCTGGAAGAAGTTCCGGGGGCAAGAGACCCAGTACTTC	CAWKKFRGQETQYF
TRBV5-6	TRBJ1-1	.	.	TGTGCCAGCAGCTTGGTGGGCCCCCGGGACGTTGCTTTCTTT	CASSLVGPRDVAFF